These 17 T cell receptor beta chains were all obtained from the same sample, sequenced in a study of technical replicates of blood from a handful of donors. Sequencing used immunoSEQ multiplex PCR; TCRdb keeps in-frame clones, though not all of them. This sample has 50,000 to 70,000 clones, with approximately 90% found just once. The sequenced sample consisted of PBMCs. The receptor source for this set is a human donor in good health. Some clones in this sample may be carry-over from other donors' samples.

The V gene is TRBV5-6, the J gene TRBJ2-2, with 8 nucleotides matching TRBD1. This CDR3 comprises 19 residues. Unmatched junction bases numbered 11, after V lost 1 base and J lost 0 bases. Germline assignment: CDR1 SGHDT and CDR2 YYEEEE. The CDR3 bases are TGTGCCAGCAGCTTGAGAGAATATCCAGGGGGCCCGAACACCGGGGAGCTGTTTTTT. Translated, it gives CASSLREYPGGPNTGELFF.

This clone appeared a few times. The chain links TRBV5-4 to TRBJ2-5; 7 positions agree with TRBD2. V trimming: 2 bases; J trimming: 5 bases; junction bases outside the gene matches: 6. Germline V CDR1 and CDR2: SGHNT, YYREEE (reference sequence). This CDR3 has 14 residues. The CDR3 region has the DNA TGTGCCAGCAGCTTCGGCGGGGAGGGTGAGACCCAGTACTTC. As protein: CASSFGGEGETQYF.

The V and J genes are TRBV9 and TRBJ1-3; TRBD1 aligns across 7 bases. V lost 0 bases, J lost 0 bases, and 12 bases stayed unmatched. The CDR3 length is 19 residues. Germline CDR1 and CDR2: SGDLS and YYNGEE. The CDR3 sequence is CASSVGLFRTGSSGNTIYF. The CDR3 nucleotides are TGTGCCAGCAGCGTAGGACTATTTCGGACAGGAAGCTCTGGAAACACCATATATTTT. The complete variable domain, with remaining parts taken from reference TRBV9 and TRBJ1-3, reads DSGVTQTPKHLITATGQRVTLRCSPRSGDLSVYWYQQSLDQGLQFLIQYYNGEERAKGNILERFSAQQFPDLHSELNLSSLELGDSALYFCASSVGLFRTGSSGNTIYFGEGSWLTVV.

V gene TRBV6-6 combines with J gene TRBJ2-7; tentative D call: TRBD2 (6 bases). Deletions cut 6 bases from V and 1 base from J, with 13 bases between. The CDR3 runs 14 residues. Looked up from germline, CDR1 is MNHNY and CDR2 is SVGAGI (reference sequence). CDR3 DNA sequence: TGTGCCAGCAGGGGAGGACGGGAGTCCTACGAGCAGTACTTC. It codes for CASRGGRESYEQYF.

The chain uses TRBV4-3 and TRBJ2-7, with D maybe TRBD1 (6 bases). The germline CDR1 and CDR2 sequences are LGHNA and YSLEER. V lost 0 bases and J 0 bases, leaving 9 bases between the germline ends. The CDR3 is 15 amino acids. CDR3 DNA sequence: TGCGCCAGCAGCCAAGATCGCAGGGGCTCCTACGAGCAGTACTTC. This gives the protein CASSQDRRGSYEQYF.

The chain joins TRBV5-1 to TRBJ1-1; D uncertain. CDR1 and CDR2 (germline): SGHRS, YFSETQ. This CDR3 is built from 15 residues. Trimming pared 0 bases from V and 0 bases from J, leaving 9 bases between. CDR3 DNA sequence: TGCGCCAGCAGCTTGGGGCGGAGCATGAACACTGAAGCTTTCTTT. Translated: CASSLGRSMNTEAFF.

The V call is TRBV5-5, the J call TRBJ1-6; 7 bases fit TRBD1. Germline V gene sequence: CDR1 SGHKS, CDR2 YYEKEE (reference sequence). With V trimmed by 4 bases and J by 8 bases, 6 bases remained unmatched. CDR3 length: 14 amino acids. CDR3 sequence reads: CASSARQGYSPLHF. CDR3 sequence (DNA): TGTGCCAGCAGCGCACGACAGGGTTATTCACCCCTCCACTTT.

This chain joins TRBV5-3 and TRBJ2-3; TRBD2 agrees at 8 bases. TRBV5-3 is recorded as an ORF, its role being uncertain. V lost 4 bases to trimming and J lost 7 bases; unmatched junction nucleotides: 17. The CDR3 sequence is 17 residues long. The CDR3 spells CARSPLGGAGETHTQYF. The DNA for the CDR3 is TGTGCCAGAAGCCCACTGGGAGGAGCGGGGGAAACCCATACGCAGTATTTT.

The chain joins TRBV2 to TRBJ1-5; a possible D gene is TRBD1 (6 bases). Germline CDR1 reads SNHLY; CDR2 reads FYNNEI. Between the trimmed V and J ends, which lost 6 bases and 3 bases, there was a span of 15 bases. This CDR3 is 15 amino acids long. DNA of the CDR3: TGTGCCAGCAGCCGAAATGGACAGCTCAATCAGCCCCAGCATTTT. Encoded protein: CASSRNGQLNQPQHF.

J is TRBJ2-1 and V is TRBV2; no firm D call. V was shortened by 5 bases and J by 9 bases, with 8 bases between the two germline ends. Germline V CDR1 and CDR2: SNHLY, FYNNEI. The CDR3 covers 11 residues. CDR3 bases: TGTGCCAGCAGTTCTGTCTCTGAGCAGTTCTTC. It specifies CASSSVSEQFF.

This clone has a single count. The rearrangement uses TRBV4-3 and TRBJ2-1; tentative D call: TRBD2 (6 bases). With 3 bases removed from V and 4 bases from J, the gap between germline ends came to 13 bases. Germline values: CDR1 LGHNA, CDR2 YSLEER. The CDR3 runs to 15 residues. The CDR3 DNA reads as TGCGCCAGCAGCCAGGGTGCGGGGAGGTACAATGAGCAGTTCTTC. Protein product: CASSQGAGRYNEQFF.

This clone was seen a handful of times. The V and J genes are TRBV19 and TRBJ1-3; D might be TRBD1 (5 bases). Germline loops: CDR1 LNHDA, CDR2 SQIVND (reference sequence). The germline V and J ends were trimmed by 6 bases and 2 bases, with 14 bases remaining between them. The CDR3 runs to 15 residues. The CDR3 here is CASRVVGLAGNTIYF. CDR3 coding DNA: TGTGCCAGTAGGGTAGTGGGGCTCGCTGGAAACACCATATATTTT.

This rearrangement joins TRBV18 to TRBJ1-2; tentatively, D is TRBD1 (6 bases). The germline CDR1 and CDR2 sequences are KGHSH and LQKENI. V shed 3 bases and J shed 10 bases, with 18 bases lying between them. The CDR3 has 14 residues. The CDR3 protein is CASSPTVVGGNYTF. CDR3 in DNA: TGTGCCAGCTCACCCACGGTTGTTGGGGGCAACTACACCTTC.

This clone was recorded a few times. Written as DNA, the CDR3 is TGTGCCAGAAGCTCGGGACTAGCGGGAGCAAGGTACGAGCAGTACTTC. It encodes CARSSGLAGARYEQYF. The chain uses TRBV5-3 and TRBJ2-7, with 14 bases lining up with TRBD2. TRBV5-3 has ORF status, its function being uncertain. J lost 4 bases, V lost 3 bases, and 6 bases had no gene match. The CDR3 extends over 16 amino acids.

This chain joins TRBV11-2 and TRBJ2-5; D might be TRBD2 (7 bases). V dropped 5 bases and J dropped 2 bases, with 15 bases sitting between them. Germline CDR1 is SGHAT and CDR2 is FQNNGV. This CDR3 region has 15 residues. The DNA of the CDR3 is TGTGCCAGCAGCACCCTCGGGGGGCGTCAAGAGACCCAGTACTTC. Translation: CASSTLGGRQETQYF.

V and J are TRBV5-4 and TRBJ1-1, with D maybe TRBD1 (5 bases). The V gene lost 5 bases and the J gene lost 1 base, with 15 bases spanning the gap. The CDR3 loop spans 15 amino acids. Per the germline V gene, CDR1 is SGHNT and CDR2 is YYREEE (reference sequence). The DNA for the CDR3 is TGTGCCAGCAGGGCCCTGGGGGGACGGAACACTGAAGCTTTCTTT. It specifies CASRALGGRNTEAFF.

The CDR3 loop is CASSQDPGNNSPLHF. The CDR3 DNA reads TGCGCCAGCAGCCAAGACCCCGGGAATAATTCACCCCTCCACTTT. The chain is built from TRBV4-3 and TRBJ1-6; D ambiguous. This CDR3 region has 15 residues. CDR1 LGHNA and CDR2 YSLEER come from the germline V gene. V was cut by 0 bases and J by 5 bases, with 8 bases left in between.